One sample yielded the 5 T cell receptor beta chains listed below, sequenced in a study of cytomegalovirus exposure and HLA in healthy donors. PCR used 60 Vbeta primers and 13 Jbeta primers. TCRdb keeps only in-frame clones here, not all; method: immunoSEQ multiplex PCR. The table includes roughly 160,000 clones, almost 80% detected once. Sample: PBMCs. These receptors were obtained from a woman in her 50s in good health and CMV-seronegative.

The chain links TRBV5-4 to TRBJ1-1; TRBD1 aligns across 7 bases. This CDR3 is 17 amino acids long. V was clipped by 6 bases and J by 2 bases; unmatched bases: 16. Germline values: CDR1 SGHNT, CDR2 YYREEE (reference sequence). The CDR3 sequence: CASKFGQEEGGNTEAFF. CDR3 nucleotides: TGTGCCAGCAAATTCGGACAGGAAGAAGGGGGAAACACTGAAGCTTTCTTT.

There are many counts of this clone. This chain connects TRBV28 to TRBJ2-2; the match to TRBD1 covers 8 bases. The CDR3 spans 15 residues. Trimming removed 8 bases from V and 3 bases from J; junction bases left unmatched: 8. Germline values: CDR1 MDHEN, CDR2 SYDVKM. The CDR3 reads CASVPGTGHTGELFF. CDR3 in DNA: TGTGCCAGCGTACCCGGGACAGGCCACACCGGGGAGCTGTTTTTT.

This clone was counted between two and nine times. DNA of the CDR3: TGTGCCACCCGGCAGGGGAGGGATCAGCCCCAGCATTTT. Its translation: CATRQGRDQPQHF. The gene calls are TRBV27 and TRBJ1-5, with D maybe TRBD1 (6 bases). V lost 10 bases and J lost 5, with 15 bases in between. CDR1 is MNHEY, CDR2 SMNVEV, per germline (reference sequence). The CDR3 covers 13 residues.

The gene calls are TRBV29-1 and TRBJ2-7; possible D gene TRBD2, 5 bases. In germline, CDR1 is SQVTM, CDR2 ANQGSEA. V was clipped by 4 bases and J by 0 bases, with 10 bases between them. The CDR3 has 13 amino acids. DNA for the CDR3: TGCAGCGTTGCCCAGCGGTACTCCTACGAGCAGTACTTC. Translated, it gives CSVAQRYSYEQYF.

The V call is TRBV19, the J call TRBJ1-1; 8 nucleotides align to TRBD1. The CDR3 has 16 residues. CDR1 is LNHDA, CDR2 SQIVND, per germline (reference sequence). Germline trimming cut 3 bases from V and 4 bases from J; bases unmatched to any gene: 10. CDR3 DNA sequence: TGTGCCAGTAGTATGATTGACAGGGGATTGTCCACTGAAGCTTTCTTT. Translated: CASSMIDRGLSTEAFF. Full variable domain (outside the CDR3, taken from reference TRBV19 and TRBJ1-1): DGGITQSPKYLFRKEGQNVTLSCEQNLNHDAMYWYRQDPGQGLRLIYYSQIVNDFQKGDIAEGYSVSREKKESFPLTVTSAQKNPTAFYLCASSMIDRGLSTEAFFGQGTRLTVV.